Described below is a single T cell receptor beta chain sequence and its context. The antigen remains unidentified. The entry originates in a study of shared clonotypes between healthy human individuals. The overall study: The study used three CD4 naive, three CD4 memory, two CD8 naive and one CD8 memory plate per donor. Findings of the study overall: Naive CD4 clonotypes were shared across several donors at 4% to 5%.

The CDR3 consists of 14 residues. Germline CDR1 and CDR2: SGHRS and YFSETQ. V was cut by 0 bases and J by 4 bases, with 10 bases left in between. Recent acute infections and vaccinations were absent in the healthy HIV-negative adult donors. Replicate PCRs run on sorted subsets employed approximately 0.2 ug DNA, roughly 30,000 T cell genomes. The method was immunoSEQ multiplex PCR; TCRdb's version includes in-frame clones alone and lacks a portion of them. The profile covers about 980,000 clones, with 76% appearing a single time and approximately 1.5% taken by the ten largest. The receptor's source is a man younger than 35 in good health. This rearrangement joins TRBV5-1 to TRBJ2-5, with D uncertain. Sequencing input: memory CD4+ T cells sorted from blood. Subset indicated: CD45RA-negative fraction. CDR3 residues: CASSLVTSGETQYF. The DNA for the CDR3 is TGCGCCAGCAGCTTGGTTACTTCAGGAGAGACCCAGTACTTC.